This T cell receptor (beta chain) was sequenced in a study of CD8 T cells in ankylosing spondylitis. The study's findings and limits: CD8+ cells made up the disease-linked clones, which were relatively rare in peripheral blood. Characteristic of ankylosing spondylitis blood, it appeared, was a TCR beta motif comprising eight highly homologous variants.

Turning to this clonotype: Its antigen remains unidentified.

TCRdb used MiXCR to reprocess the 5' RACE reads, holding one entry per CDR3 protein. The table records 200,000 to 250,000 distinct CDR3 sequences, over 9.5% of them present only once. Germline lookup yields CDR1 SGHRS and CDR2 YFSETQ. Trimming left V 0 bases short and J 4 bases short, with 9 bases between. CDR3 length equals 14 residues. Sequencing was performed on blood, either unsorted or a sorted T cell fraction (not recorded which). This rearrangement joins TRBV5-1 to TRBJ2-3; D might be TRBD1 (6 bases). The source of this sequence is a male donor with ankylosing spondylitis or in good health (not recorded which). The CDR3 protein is CASSLDRAADTQYF. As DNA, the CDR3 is TGCGCCAGCAGCTTGGACAGGGCGGCAGATACGCAGTATTTT.